This TCR beta chain comes out of a study of cytomegalovirus exposure and HLA in healthy donors. This CDR3 comprises 13 residues. The trim removed 2 bases at V and 6 bases at J, leaving 7 bases unmatched. Germline V CDR1 and CDR2: GTSNPN, SVGIG (reference sequence). Details on this clone: Its antigen is not known.

Points from the study as a whole: Across all donors, roughly uniform sequencing depth was an assumption of the presence/absence analyses.

This PCR relied on a set of 60 Vbeta primers and 13 Jbeta primers. Only in-frame clones appear in the TCRdb table, and some are missing; sequencing was by immunoSEQ multiplex PCR. Among approximately 190,000 clones listed, around 83% were seen once. The sample comprised PBMCs. The genes are TRBV30 and TRBJ2-7; TRBD2 matches 7 bases. This receptor was taken from a woman aged 45-65 years in good health and CMV-seropositive. The CDR3 region is CAWSQGGPIEQYF. The CDR3, as DNA: TGTGCCTGGAGTCAGGGAGGGCCGATCGAGCAGTACTTC.